This T cell receptor (beta chain) is drawn from a study of blood T cell repertoires in COVID-19. As for the study in general: Some COVID-19 samples were acute and others convalescent; all came from the United States, Italy and Spain. Sources were T cells, B-cell-depleted T cells, or PBMCs; the material itself was cDNA or gDNA.

The authors' processing: How many nucleated cells were present was estimated from reference gene primer amplification. The assay was immunoSEQ multiplex PCR, and TCRdb's table has in-frame clones only and misses some. That table furnishes V, J and clone size, whereas the DNA furnished D and trimming. Here the sample spans tens of thousands of clones, 88% being singletons. J gave up 2 bases and V 4 bases, and 8 bases lay outside the gene matches. CDR3 length: 16 amino acids. Germline loops: CDR1 SGHRS, CDR2 YFSETQ. The sample was peripheral blood. The rearrangement uses TRBV5-1 and TRBJ2-5; the match to TRBD1 covers 10 bases. This receptor was obtained from a human donor in a cohort sampled during active COVID-19. The CDR3 loop is CASSRRDRGPQETQYF. In nucleotides, the CDR3 is TGCGCCAGCAGCCGAAGGGACAGGGGTCCACAAGAGACCCAGTACTTC.